This is a list of T cell receptor beta chains from one sample in a study of CD8+ T cells in alopecia areata. The table came from immunoSEQ multiplex PCR; TCRdb's copy has only in-frame clones and leaves some out. The data hold about 160,000 clones, with about three fifths observed a single time. The sequencing here drew on CD4+ T cells sorted from blood, taken at week 4, from a patient treated with tofacitinib. These receptors were collected from a human donor with alopecia areata. CDR3s include the opening cysteine and the closing phenylalanine or tryptophan. D genes are given only for firm matches. The size entry is marked missing in some rows and otherwise reads once, few, many or a size class.

clone size: NA; D gene: TRBD2; J gene: TRBJ2-3; V gene: TRBV19; CDR3 protein: CATKLAGEADTQYF; CDR3 DNA: TGTGCCACCAAGCTAGCGGGCGAGGCAGATACGCAGTATTTT
clone size: NA; D gene: TRBD2; J gene: TRBJ2-3; V gene: TRBV14; CDR3 protein: CASSHPLAGDFADTQYF; CDR3 DNA: TGTGCCAGCAGCCATCCACTAGCGGGGGATTTCGCAGATACGCAGTATTTT
clone size: few; D gene: NA; J gene: TRBJ2-1; V gene: TRBV11-2; CDR3 protein: CASSLGHNEQFF; CDR3 DNA: TGTGCCAGCAGCTTGGGGCACAATGAGCAGTTCTTC
clone size: NA; D gene: NA; J gene: TRBJ1-2; V gene: TRBV7-2; CDR3 protein: CASSLASREDGYTF; CDR3 DNA: TGTGCCAGCAGCTTAGCTTCCAGGGAGGATGGCTACACCTTC
clone size: few; D gene: TRBD1; J gene: TRBJ1-4; V gene: TRBV29-1; CDR3 protein: CSVSLGQSNEKLFF; CDR3 DNA: TGCAGCGTCAGTCTGGGACAGTCTAATGAAAAACTGTTTTTT
clone size: few; D gene: TRBD2; J gene: TRBJ2-2; V gene: TRBV7-8; CDR3 protein: CASSLLAGVTGELFF; CDR3 DNA: TGTGCCAGCAGCCTTCTAGCGGGGGTCACCGGGGAGCTGTTTTTT
clone size: NA; D gene: NA; J gene: TRBJ1-1; V gene: TRBV9; CDR3 protein: CASSVDLYTEAFF; CDR3 DNA: TGTGCCAGCAGCGTAGACCTGTACACTGAAGCTTTCTTT
clone size: NA; D gene: NA; J gene: TRBJ1-1; V gene: TRBV27; CDR3 protein: CASRPQGMNTEAFF; CDR3 DNA: TGTGCCAGCAGGCCTCAGGGCATGAACACTGAAGCTTTCTTT
clone size: NA; D gene: NA; J gene: TRBJ1-2; V gene: TRBV6-5; CDR3 protein: CASSNGGRNGYTF; CDR3 DNA: TGTGCCAGCAGCAACGGGGGTAGAAACGGCTACACCTTC
clone size: NA; D gene: NA; J gene: TRBJ2-5; V gene: TRBV19; CDR3 protein: CASSILAGAQETQYF; CDR3 DNA: TGTGCCAGTAGTATTCTGGCGGGGGCCCAAGAGACCCAGTACTTC
clone size: NA; D gene: TRBD1; J gene: TRBJ1-5; V gene: TRBV18; CDR3 protein: CASSPDRGNQPQHF; CDR3 DNA: TGTGCCAGCTCACCAGACAGGGGCAATCAGCCCCAGCATTTT
clone size: NA; D gene: NA; J gene: TRBJ2-7; V gene: TRBV6-5; CDR3 protein: CASSPGQLSYEQYF; CDR3 DNA: TGTGCCAGCAGTCCCGGACAGCTTTCCTACGAGCAGTACTTC
clone size: NA; D gene: TRBD2; J gene: TRBJ2-5; V gene: TRBV30; CDR3 protein: CAWIAGGQETQYF; CDR3 DNA: TGTGCCTGGATAGCGGGGGGGCAAGAGACCCAGTACTTC
clone size: NA; D gene: TRBD2; J gene: TRBJ2-3; V gene: TRBV5-1; CDR3 protein: CASSGGTISTDTQYF; CDR3 DNA: TGCGCCAGCAGCGGCGGGACTATATCCACAGATACGCAGTATTTT
clone size: once; D gene: TRBD1; J gene: TRBJ1-2; V gene: TRBV14; CDR3 protein: CASSRDRTNYGYTF; CDR3 DNA: TGTGCCAGCAGCCGGGACAGAACTAACTATGGCTACACCTTC
clone size: NA; D gene: TRBD1; J gene: TRBJ1-5; V gene: TRBV27; CDR3 protein: CASSSGTGRQPQHF; CDR3 DNA: TGTGCCAGCAGTTCCGGGACAGGGAGGCAGCCCCAGCATTTT
clone size: NA; D gene: NA; J gene: TRBJ1-6; V gene: TRBV30; CDR3 protein: CAWRMDSHNSPLHF; CDR3 DNA: TGTGCCTGGAGGATGGATTCCCATAATTCACCCCTCCACTTT
clone size: once; D gene: NA; J gene: TRBJ1-4; V gene: TRBV25-1; CDR3 protein: CASSDPGPGEKLFF; CDR3 DNA: TGTGCCAGCAGTGATCCGGGGCCGGGGGAAAAACTGTTTTTT
clone size: NA; D gene: NA; J gene: TRBJ2-7; V gene: TRBV18; CDR3 protein: CASSPSVYEQYF; CDR3 DNA: TGTGCCAGCTCCCCTAGCGTCTACGAGCAGTACTTC
clone size: NA; D gene: TRBD1; J gene: TRBJ1-6; V gene: TRBV9; CDR3 protein: CASSVQTGSSPLHF; CDR3 DNA: TGTGCCAGCAGCGTACAGACAGGGAGTTCACCCCTCCACTTT
clone size: NA; D gene: NA; J gene: TRBJ1-5; V gene: TRBV28; CDR3 protein: CASSPGVGGARQPQHF; CDR3 DNA: TGTGCCAGCAGTCCGGGGGTTGGGGGGGCGCGGCAGCCCCAGCATTTT
clone size: NA; D gene: NA; J gene: TRBJ2-7; V gene: TRBV5-1; CDR3 protein: CASSPLGGGLDEQYF; CDR3 DNA: TGCGCCAGCAGCCCGTTGGGGGGAGGTTTGGACGAGCAGTACTTC
clone size: NA; D gene: NA; J gene: TRBJ2-3; V gene: TRBV29-1; CDR3 protein: CSAGRGAPPDTQYF; CDR3 DNA: TGCAGCGCCGGACGCGGGGCTCCCCCAGATACGCAGTATTTT
clone size: NA; D gene: NA; J gene: TRBJ2-5; V gene: TRBV29-1; CDR3 protein: CSVVVGETQYF; CDR3 DNA: TGCAGCGTCGTGGTGGGAGAGACCCAGTACTTC
clone size: NA; D gene: TRBD1; J gene: TRBJ2-1; V gene: TRBV20-1; CDR3 protein: CSLQGDNEQFF; CDR3 DNA: TGCAGCCTGCAGGGGGACAATGAGCAGTTCTTC
clone size: NA; D gene: NA; J gene: TRBJ2-7; V gene: TRBV4-3; CDR3 protein: CASSQGGRDEQYF; CDR3 DNA: TGCGCCAGCAGCCAAGGTGGCAGGGACGAGCAGTACTTC
clone size: NA; D gene: NA; J gene: TRBJ1-5; V gene: TRBV5-6; CDR3 protein: CASSLRAGGNQPQHF; CDR3 DNA: TGTGCCAGCAGCTTGCGGGCAGGGGGCAATCAGCCCCAGCATTTT
clone size: NA; D gene: NA; J gene: TRBJ2-7; V gene: TRBV27; CDR3 protein: CASSFSQGVSYEQYF; CDR3 DNA: TGTGCCAGCAGTTTTTCGCAGGGAGTTTCCTACGAGCAGTACTTC
clone size: NA; D gene: TRBD2; J gene: TRBJ2-3; V gene: TRBV5-1; CDR3 protein: CASRGGDTDTQYF; CDR3 DNA: TGCGCCAGCAGGGGAGGGGACACAGATACGCAGTATTTT
clone size: few; D gene: TRBD1; J gene: TRBJ1-5; V gene: TRBV6-5; CDR3 protein: CASSSDRGRLEPQHF; CDR3 DNA: TGTGCCAGCAGTTCGGACAGGGGGCGATTAGAGCCCCAGCATTTT
clone size: NA; D gene: TRBD1; J gene: TRBJ1-2; V gene: TRBV11-2; CDR3 protein: CATQGASGYTF; CDR3 DNA: TGTGCCACCCAGGGGGCAAGCGGCTACACCTTC
clone size: few; D gene: NA; J gene: TRBJ2-1; V gene: TRBV30; CDR3 protein: CAWSGGGIYNEQFF; CDR3 DNA: TGTGCCTGGAGTGGAGGGGGGATTTACAATGAGCAGTTCTTC
clone size: NA; D gene: NA; J gene: TRBJ1-2; V gene: TRBV30; CDR3 protein: CAWRNRDGYTF; CDR3 DNA: TGTGCCTGGAGAAATAGGGATGGCTACACCTTC
clone size: few; D gene: NA; J gene: TRBJ2-1; V gene: TRBV4-1; CDR3 protein: CASSPGYESGRREQFF; CDR3 DNA: TGCGCCAGCAGCCCAGGATACGAATCTGGACGGAGGGAGCAGTTCTTC
clone size: NA; D gene: NA; J gene: TRBJ2-2; V gene: TRBV23-1; CDR3 protein: CASSLSSRGDDTGELFF; CDR3 DNA: TGCGCCAGCAGTCTATCTTCCAGGGGGGATGACACCGGGGAGCTGTTTTTT
clone size: NA; D gene: NA; J gene: TRBJ1-1; V gene: TRBV30; CDR3 protein: CAWSSWPNTEAFF; CDR3 DNA: TGTGCCTGGAGTTCGTGGCCGAACACTGAAGCTTTCTTT
clone size: once; D gene: TRBD1; J gene: TRBJ1-2; V gene: TRBV5-6; CDR3 protein: CASSLDRGHGYTF; CDR3 DNA: TGTGCCAGCAGCCTGGACAGGGGGCACGGCTACACCTTC
clone size: few; D gene: NA; J gene: TRBJ1-1; V gene: TRBV5-6; CDR3 protein: CASSAYTGANTEAFF; CDR3 DNA: TGTGCCAGCAGCGCTTATACCGGGGCAAACACTGAAGCTTTCTTT
clone size: NA; D gene: TRBD1; J gene: TRBJ1-1; V gene: TRBV6-5; CDR3 protein: CASKGGIMNTEAFF; CDR3 DNA: TGTGCCAGCAAAGGGGGCATAATGAACACTGAAGCTTTCTTT
clone size: few; D gene: TRBD1; J gene: TRBJ2-3; V gene: TRBV5-1; CDR3 protein: CASGTGTDTQYF; CDR3 DNA: TGCGCCAGCGGGACAGGGACAGATACGCAGTATTTT
clone size: NA; D gene: NA; J gene: TRBJ2-1; V gene: TRBV20-1; CDR3 protein: CSARDRSTQFF; CDR3 DNA: TGCAGTGCTAGAGATCGGTCTACCCAGTTCTTC
clone size: NA; D gene: NA; J gene: TRBJ2-5; V gene: TRBV5-1; CDR3 protein: CASSQEAGFGETQYF; CDR3 DNA: TGCGCCAGCAGCCAGGAGGCGGGTTTTGGGGAGACCCAGTACTTC
clone size: NA; D gene: NA; J gene: TRBJ2-7; V gene: TRBV6-5; CDR3 protein: CASRPSGVAYEQYF; CDR3 DNA: TGTGCCAGCAGGCCGTCAGGGGTTGCCTACGAGCAGTACTTC
clone size: NA; D gene: TRBD1; J gene: TRBJ1-2; V gene: TRBV7-9; CDR3 protein: CASSSPGQGRGGYTF; CDR3 DNA: TGTGCCAGCAGCTCCCCGGGACAGGGGAGGGGTGGCTACACCTTC
clone size: NA; D gene: NA; J gene: TRBJ2-7; V gene: TRBV7-2; CDR3 protein: CASSLAGGSYEQYF; CDR3 DNA: TGTGCCAGCAGCTTAGCGGGGGGCTCCTACGAGCAGTACTTC